This record concerns one T cell receptor (beta chain) sequence. Its antigen remains unidentified. This entry is derived from a study of blood T cells in healthy people across ages. Sample-barcoded 5' priming and a J-beta primer mix drove a second PCR of 7 to 11 cycles. All cDNA molecules were each tagged by a template-switch adaptor with 12 random nucleotides. TCRdb re-analysed the 5' RACE reads in MiXCR, keeping a single row per CDR3 protein. Counted here are 650,000 to 1,000,000 distinct CDR3 sequences, about 47% occurring once; the ten biggest clones make up roughly 18%. Trimming stripped 6 bases from V and 6 bases from J, with 18 bases between. The CDR3 extends over 15 amino acids. Germline V gives CDR1 MNHEY, CDR2 SMNVEV (reference sequence). Findings of the study overall: One million T cells yielded diversity estimates that were considered underestimates.

The rearrangement uses TRBV27 and TRBJ2-1; D may be TRBD2 (6 bases). The sequence was collected from a man of 80 years or more in good health. Input material: blood. The CDR3 DNA reads as TGTGCCAGCAGCGACCTAGGAGGGCCGGTCAATGAGCAGTTCTTC. Amino acids: CASSDLGGPVNEQFF.